This T cell receptor beta chain was sequenced during a study of CD8+CD57+ T cells in acquired aplastic anemia. Genomic DNA templated the TCR beta VDJ and CDR3 profiling. TCRdb itself ran the reads through MiXCR, one entry per CDR3 protein. The sample comprises about 190,000 distinct CDR3 sequences, 40% to 50% of which are singletons, and around a tenth rests with the top ten. This clonotype was counted between two and nine times. CD8+CD57+ cell expansion had been shown by flow cytometry in patients chosen for sequencing. The CDR3 consists of 15 residues. V trimming: 6 bases; J trimming: 3 bases; junction bases outside the gene matches: 5. Germline-derived CDR1 and CDR2 are MNHEY and SVGAGI.

The V call is TRBV6-5, the J call TRBJ2-2; 9 nucleotides match TRBD2. Sequences were obtained from sorted CD4+, CD8+, or CD8+CD57+ T cells (not recorded which) from PBMCs. The receptor was isolated from a human donor with aplastic anemia. The CDR3: CASSHSGSYTGELFF. CDR3 DNA: TGTGCCAGCAGCCATAGCGGGAGTTACACCGGGGAGCTGTTTTTT.